The 2 T cell receptor beta chains in this list originate from one sample, sequenced in a study of T cell changes during pregnancy in multiple sclerosis. Produced via immunoSEQ multiplex PCR; TCRdb's table is partial and in-frame only. The sample shows 55,000 to 65,000 clones, 93% of them seen only once. The source material was peripheral blood, sampled after pregnancy. Every receptor here comes from a female donor with multiple sclerosis, enrolled in a pregnancy study.

V gene TRBV25-1 combines with J gene TRBJ2-2; 10 bases agree with TRBD1. CDR1 and CDR2 from the germline V gene are MGHDK and SYGVNS. CDR3 length: 15 amino acids. V lost 4 bases, J lost 7 bases, and 6 bases stayed unmatched. The CDR3 loop is CASSARTGGIGELFF. The CDR3 bases are TGTGCCAGCAGTGCAAGGACAGGGGGGATCGGGGAGCTGTTTTTT.

The CDR3 is CASSAGGNQPQHF. As DNA, the CDR3 is TGTGCCAGCAGCGCGGGGGGGAATCAGCCCCAGCATTTT. The chain has TRBV7-2 and TRBJ1-5; a possible D gene is TRBD1 (5 bases). V lost 5 bases to trimming and J lost 4 bases, with 9 bases between them. This CDR3 comprises 13 residues. The germline V gene has CDR1 SGHTA and CDR2 FQGNSA.